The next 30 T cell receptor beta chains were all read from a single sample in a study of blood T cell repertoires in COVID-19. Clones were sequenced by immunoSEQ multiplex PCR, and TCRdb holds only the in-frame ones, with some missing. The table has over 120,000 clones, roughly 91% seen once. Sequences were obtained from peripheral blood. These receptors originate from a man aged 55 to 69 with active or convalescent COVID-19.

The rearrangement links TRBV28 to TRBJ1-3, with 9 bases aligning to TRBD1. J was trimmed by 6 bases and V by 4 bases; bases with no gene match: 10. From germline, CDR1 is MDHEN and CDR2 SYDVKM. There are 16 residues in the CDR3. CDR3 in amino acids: CASSSPGTGRKNTIYF. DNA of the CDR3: TGTGCCAGCAGTTCCCCAGGGACAGGGAGGAAAAACACCATATATTTT.

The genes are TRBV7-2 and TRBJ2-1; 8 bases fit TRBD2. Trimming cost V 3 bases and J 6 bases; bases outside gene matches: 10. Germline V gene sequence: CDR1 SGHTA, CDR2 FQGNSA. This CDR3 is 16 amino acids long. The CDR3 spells CASSFHGGRNINEQFF. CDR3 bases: TGTGCCAGCAGCTTCCATGGCGGGAGGAATATCAATGAGCAGTTCTTC. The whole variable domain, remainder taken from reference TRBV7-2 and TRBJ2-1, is GAGVSQSPSNKVTEKGKDVELRCDPISGHTALYWYRQSLGQGLEFLIYFQGNSAPDKSGLPSDRFSAERTGGSVSTLTIQRTQQEDSAVYLCASSFHGGRNINEQFFGPGTRLTVL.

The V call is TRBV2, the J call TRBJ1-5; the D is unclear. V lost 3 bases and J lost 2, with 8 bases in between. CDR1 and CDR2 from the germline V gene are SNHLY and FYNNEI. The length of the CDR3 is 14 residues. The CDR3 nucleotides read TGTGCCAGCAGTGAGACTGGAGGCAATCAGCCCCAGCATTTT. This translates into CASSETGGNQPQHF.

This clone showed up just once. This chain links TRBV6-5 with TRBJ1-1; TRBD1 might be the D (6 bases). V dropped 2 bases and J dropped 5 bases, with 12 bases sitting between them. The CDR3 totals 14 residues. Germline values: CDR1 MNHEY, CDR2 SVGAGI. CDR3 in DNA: TGTGCCAGCAGTTACCGGGGGGGCCAAACTGAAGCTTTCTTT. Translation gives CASSYRGGQTEAFF.

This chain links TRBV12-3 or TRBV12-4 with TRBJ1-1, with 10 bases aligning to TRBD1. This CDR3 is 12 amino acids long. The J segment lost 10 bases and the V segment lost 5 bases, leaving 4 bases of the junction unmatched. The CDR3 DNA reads TGTGCCAGCAGTCCGGACAGGGGGACAGCTTTCTTT. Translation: CASSPDRGTAFF.

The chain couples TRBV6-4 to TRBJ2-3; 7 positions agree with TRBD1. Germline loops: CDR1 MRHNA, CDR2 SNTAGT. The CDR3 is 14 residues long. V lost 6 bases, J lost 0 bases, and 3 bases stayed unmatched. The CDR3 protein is CASRGQSSTDTQYF. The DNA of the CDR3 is TGTGCCAGCAGGGGACAGTCTAGCACAGATACGCAGTATTTT.

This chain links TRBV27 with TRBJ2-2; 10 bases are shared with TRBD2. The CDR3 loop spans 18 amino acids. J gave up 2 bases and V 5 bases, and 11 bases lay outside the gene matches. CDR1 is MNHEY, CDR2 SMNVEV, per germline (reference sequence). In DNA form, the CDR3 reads TGTGCCAGCAGTAAATCTACCGGGACTAGCGTAAACACCGGGGAGCTGTTTTTT. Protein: CASSKSTGTSVNTGELFF.

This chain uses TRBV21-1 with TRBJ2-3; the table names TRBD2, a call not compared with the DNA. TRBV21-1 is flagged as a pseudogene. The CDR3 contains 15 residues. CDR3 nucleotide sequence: TGTGCCAGCAGCAACGGGGGGCATGGCACAGATACGCAGTATTTT. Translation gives CASSNGGHGTDTQYF.

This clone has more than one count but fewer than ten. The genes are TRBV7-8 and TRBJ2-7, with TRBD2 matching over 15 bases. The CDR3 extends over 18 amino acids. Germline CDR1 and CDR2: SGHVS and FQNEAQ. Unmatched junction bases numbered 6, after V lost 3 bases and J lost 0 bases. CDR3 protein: CASSLPGLAGGSSYEQYF. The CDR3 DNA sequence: TGTGCCAGCAGCTTGCCGGGACTAGCGGGGGGTTCCTCCTACGAGCAGTACTTC.

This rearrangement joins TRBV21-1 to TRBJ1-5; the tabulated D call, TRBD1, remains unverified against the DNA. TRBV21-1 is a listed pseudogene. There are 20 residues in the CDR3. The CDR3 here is CASSKALRLRDRGPGQPQHF. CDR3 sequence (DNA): TGTGCCAGCAGCAAAGCGCTAAGACTTCGGGACAGGGGGCCGGGGCAGCCCCAGCATTTT.

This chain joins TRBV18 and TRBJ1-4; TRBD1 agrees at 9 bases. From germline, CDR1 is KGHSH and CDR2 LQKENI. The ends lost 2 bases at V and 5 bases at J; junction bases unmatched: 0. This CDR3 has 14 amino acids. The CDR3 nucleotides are TGTGCCAGCTCACCAGGGACAGGGAATGAAAAACTGTTTTTT. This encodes CASSPGTGNEKLFF.

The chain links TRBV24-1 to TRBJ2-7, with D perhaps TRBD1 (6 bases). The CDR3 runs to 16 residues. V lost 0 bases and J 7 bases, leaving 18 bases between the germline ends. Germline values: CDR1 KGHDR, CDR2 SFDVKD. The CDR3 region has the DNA TGTGCCACCAGTGATTTGCTTGGGACACCTATAGGGGAGCAGTACTTC. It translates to CATSDLLGTPIGEQYF.

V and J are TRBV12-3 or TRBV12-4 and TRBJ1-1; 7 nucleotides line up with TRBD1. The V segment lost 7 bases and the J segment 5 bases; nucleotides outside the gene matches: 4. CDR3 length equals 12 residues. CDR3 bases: TGTGCCAGCAAACAACAGGGGACTGAAGCTTTCTTT. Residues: CASKQQGTEAFF.

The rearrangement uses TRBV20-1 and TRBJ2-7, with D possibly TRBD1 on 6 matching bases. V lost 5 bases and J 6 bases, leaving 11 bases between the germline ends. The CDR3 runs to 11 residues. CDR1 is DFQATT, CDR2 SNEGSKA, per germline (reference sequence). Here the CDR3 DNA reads TGCAGTGCTTCTCCAGGGGTCGAGCAGTACTTC. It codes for CSASPGVEQYF.

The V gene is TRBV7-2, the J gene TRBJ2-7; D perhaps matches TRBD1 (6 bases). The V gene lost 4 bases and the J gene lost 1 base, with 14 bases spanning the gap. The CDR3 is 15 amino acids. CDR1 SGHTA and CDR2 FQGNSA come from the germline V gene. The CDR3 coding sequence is TGTGCCAGCAGCTCGACGATAGGGGGATCCTACGAGCAGTACTTC. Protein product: CASSSTIGGSYEQYF.

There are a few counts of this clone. The DNA for the CDR3 is TGTGCCAGCAAAGGAGGGCCCAATCAGCCCCAGCATTTT. Translation: CASKGGPNQPQHF. This chain connects TRBV7-3 to TRBJ1-5; no clear D gene. The germline V gene encodes CDR1 SGHTA and CDR2 FQGTGA. Trimming cost V 7 bases and J 3 bases, with 10 bases left between them. The length of the CDR3 is 13 residues.

CDR3 region: CASSMTGPYEQYF. The CDR3 DNA reads as TGTGCCAGTAGTATGACAGGGCCTTACGAGCAGTACTTC. The V call is TRBV19, the J call TRBJ2-7, with TRBD1 identical over 7 bases. The CDR3 is 13 residues long. Germline trimming cut 3 bases from V and 4 bases from J; bases unmatched to any gene: 3. The germline V gene has CDR1 LNHDA and CDR2 SQIVND (reference sequence).

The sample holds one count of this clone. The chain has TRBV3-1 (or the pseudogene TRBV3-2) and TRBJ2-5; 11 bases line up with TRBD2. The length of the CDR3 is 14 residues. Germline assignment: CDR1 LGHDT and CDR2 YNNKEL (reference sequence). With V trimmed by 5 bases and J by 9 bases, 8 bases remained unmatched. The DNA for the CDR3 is TGTGCCAGCAGCGTACCGGGACTAGCGGTCCCCCAGTACTTC. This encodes CASSVPGLAVPQYF.

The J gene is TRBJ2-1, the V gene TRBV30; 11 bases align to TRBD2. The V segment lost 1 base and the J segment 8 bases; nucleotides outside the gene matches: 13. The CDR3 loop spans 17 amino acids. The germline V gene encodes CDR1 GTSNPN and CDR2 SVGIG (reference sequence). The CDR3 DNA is TGTGCCTGGAGTGCCCCCCCTTCACTAGCGGGAGACGATGAGCAGTTCTTC. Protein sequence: CAWSAPPSLAGDDEQFF.

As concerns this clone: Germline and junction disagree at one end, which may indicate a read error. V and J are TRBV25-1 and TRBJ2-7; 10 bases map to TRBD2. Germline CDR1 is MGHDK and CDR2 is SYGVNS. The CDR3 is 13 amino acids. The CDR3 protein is CASSPQAGGYLIF. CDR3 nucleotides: TGTGCCAGCAGTCCTCAAGCGGGGGGGTACCTAATCTTC.

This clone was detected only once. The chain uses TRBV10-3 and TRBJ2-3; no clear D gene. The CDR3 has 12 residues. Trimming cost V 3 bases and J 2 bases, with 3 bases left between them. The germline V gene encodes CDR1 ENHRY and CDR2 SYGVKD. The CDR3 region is CAISDYTDTQYF. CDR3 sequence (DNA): TGTGCCATCAGTGACTACACAGATACGCAGTATTTT.

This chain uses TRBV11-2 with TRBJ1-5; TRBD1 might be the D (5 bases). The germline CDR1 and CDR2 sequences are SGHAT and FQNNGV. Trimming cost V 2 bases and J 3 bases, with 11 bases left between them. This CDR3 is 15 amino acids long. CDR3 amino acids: CASSLSGGINQPQHF. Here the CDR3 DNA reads TGTGCCAGCAGCTTATCCGGGGGGATCAATCAGCCCCAGCATTTT.

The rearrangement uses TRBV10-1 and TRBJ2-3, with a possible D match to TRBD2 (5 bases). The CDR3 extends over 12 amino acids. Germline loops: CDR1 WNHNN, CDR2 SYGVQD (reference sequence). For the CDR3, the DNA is TGCGCTAAGGGAGCGTCTGACGATACGCAGTATTTT. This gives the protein CAKGASDDTQYF.

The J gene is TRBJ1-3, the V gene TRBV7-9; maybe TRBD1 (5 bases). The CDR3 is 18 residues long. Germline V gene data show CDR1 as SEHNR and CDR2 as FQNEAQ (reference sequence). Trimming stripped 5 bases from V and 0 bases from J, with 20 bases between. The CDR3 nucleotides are TGTGCCAGCAGCATACGATTCGTGGGGGGAAGCTCTGGAAACACCATATATTTT. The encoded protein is CASSIRFVGGSSGNTIYF.

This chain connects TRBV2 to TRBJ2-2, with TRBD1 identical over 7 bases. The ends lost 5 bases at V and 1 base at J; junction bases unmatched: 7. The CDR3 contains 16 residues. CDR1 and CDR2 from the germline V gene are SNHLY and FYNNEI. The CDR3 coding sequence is TGTGCCAGCAGTCCACAGGGGATACAGAACACCGGGGAGCTGTTTTTT. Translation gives CASSPQGIQNTGELFF.

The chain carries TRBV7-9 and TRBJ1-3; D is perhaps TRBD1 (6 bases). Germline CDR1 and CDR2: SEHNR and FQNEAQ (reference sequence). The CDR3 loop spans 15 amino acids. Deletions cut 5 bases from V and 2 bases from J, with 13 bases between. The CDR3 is CASSPSHRAGNTIYF. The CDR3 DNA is TGTGCCAGCAGCCCCTCCCACAGGGCTGGAAACACCATATATTTT.

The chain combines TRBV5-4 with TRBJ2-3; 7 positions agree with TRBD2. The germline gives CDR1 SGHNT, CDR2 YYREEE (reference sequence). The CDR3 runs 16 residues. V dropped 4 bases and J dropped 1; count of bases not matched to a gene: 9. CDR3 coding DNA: TGTGCCAGCAGCCGGGACCTAGCGGAGCGCACAGATACGCAGTATTTT. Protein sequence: CASSRDLAERTDTQYF.

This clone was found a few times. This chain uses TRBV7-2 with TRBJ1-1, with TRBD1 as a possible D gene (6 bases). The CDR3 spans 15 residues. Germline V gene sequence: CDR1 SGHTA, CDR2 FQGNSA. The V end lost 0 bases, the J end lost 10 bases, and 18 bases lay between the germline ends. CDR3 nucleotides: TGTGCCAGCAGCTTAGCCACCCTACAGGGAGGGGGAGCTTTCTTT. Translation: CASSLATLQGGGAFF.

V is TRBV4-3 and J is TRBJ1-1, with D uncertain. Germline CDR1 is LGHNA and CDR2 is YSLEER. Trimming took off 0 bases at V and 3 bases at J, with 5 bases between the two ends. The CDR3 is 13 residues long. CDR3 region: CASSQDRYTEAFF. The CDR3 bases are TGCGCCAGCAGCCAAGATCGTTACACTGAAGCTTTCTTT.

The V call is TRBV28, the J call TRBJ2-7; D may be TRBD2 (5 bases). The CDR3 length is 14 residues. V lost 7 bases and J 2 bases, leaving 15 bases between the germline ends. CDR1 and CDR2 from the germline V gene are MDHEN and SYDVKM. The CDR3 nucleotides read TGTGCCAGCACCTTGGAGGCCGGCCCCTACGAGCAGTACTTC. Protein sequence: CASTLEAGPYEQYF.